These 7 T cell receptor beta chains came from one sample sequenced in a study of early stage breast cancer tumors (dated by TCRdb to the late 2010s). Libraries were made using the immunoSEQ multiplex PCR assay. TCRdb mirrors the immuneACCESS table, restricted to in-frame sequences. Some clones are absent from its copies; in checked studies, under half trace to an unresolved V gene, and the reason for the others is unknown. The sample table shows 44,000 or so clones, and roughly 80% are seen once. Clones ranked in the top ten supply 1.1% to 1.5% of the sample. Sequenced: blood. These receptors all stem from a person aged 45-65 years with breast cancer.

This chain connects TRBV5-4 to TRBJ2-1; TRBD2 matches at 10 bases. The CDR3 loop spans 18 amino acids. V was pared by 0 bases and J by 4 bases, with 10 bases of the junction left unmatched. The germline CDR1 and CDR2 sequences are SGHNT and YYREEE (reference sequence). This CDR3 reads CASSLGDTSGTRYNEQFF. The CDR3 DNA reads TGTGCCAGCAGCTTGGGGGATACTAGCGGGACCCGTTACAATGAGCAGTTCTTC.

The J gene is TRBJ1-4, the V gene TRBV4-3, with D tentatively TRBD1 (5 bases). The germline CDR1 and CDR2 sequences are LGHNA and YSLEER. This CDR3 has 13 residues. V dropped 3 bases and J dropped 11 bases, with 13 bases sitting between them. The DNA of the CDR3 is TGCGCCAGCAGCCAGCAAGGGGCTGCTAAACTGTTTTTT. This codes for CASSQQGAAKLFF.

In this sample, this clone turned up a few times. This sequence joins TRBV27 and TRBJ2-7; no clear D gene. This CDR3 contains 9 residues. Trimming pared 8 bases from V and 4 bases from J, leaving 3 bases between. Germline values: CDR1 MNHEY, CDR2 SMNVEV (reference sequence). CDR3 amino acids: CASPYEQYF. The CDR3 region has the DNA TGTGCCAGCCCTTACGAGCAGTACTTC.

The gene calls are TRBV2 and TRBJ1-4; a possible D gene is TRBD1 (6 bases). Per the germline V gene, CDR1 is SNHLY and CDR2 is FYNNEI. This CDR3 is 16 amino acids long. Trimming took 6 bases from V and 0 from J, leaving 14 bases between them. This chain's CDR3 is CASRQGRGATNEKLFF. The CDR3, as DNA: TGTGCCAGCAGGCAGGGGCGGGGGGCAACTAATGAAAAACTGTTTTTT.

The V gene is TRBV6-5, the J gene TRBJ1-2; the match to TRBD1 covers 8 bases. With 6 bases clipped from V and 3 bases from J, the junction kept 3 bases outside the gene matches. Germline loops: CDR1 MNHEY, CDR2 SVGAGI. CDR3 length: 13 amino acids. The CDR3 nucleotides read TGTGCCAGCAGAACGGACAGGGACTATGGCTACACCTTC. Encoded protein: CASRTDRDYGYTF.

This clone was seen more than once but under ten times. V and J are TRBV29-1 and TRBJ1-2, with D possibly matching TRBD1 (6 bases). The CDR3 has 13 residues. Trimming removed 3 bases from V and 2 bases from J, with 10 bases in between. The germline V gene encodes CDR1 SQVTM and CDR2 ANQGSEA. For the CDR3, the DNA is TGCAGCGTTGACAGGGGTTTCAACTATGGCTACACCTTC. This gives the protein CSVDRGFNYGYTF.

In the case of this clone: The germline gene is not matched at one end of the junction; a read error may be the cause. This rearrangement joins TRBV7-7 to TRBJ2-5; TRBD2 aligns across 11 bases. CDR1 and CDR2 from the germline V gene are SSHAT and FNYEAQ (reference sequence). This CDR3 region has 14 residues. The chain's CDR3 is CASSAGLAGETQYF. CDR3 in DNA: TGTGCTAGCAGCGCCGGACTAGCGGGAGAGACCCAGTACTTC.